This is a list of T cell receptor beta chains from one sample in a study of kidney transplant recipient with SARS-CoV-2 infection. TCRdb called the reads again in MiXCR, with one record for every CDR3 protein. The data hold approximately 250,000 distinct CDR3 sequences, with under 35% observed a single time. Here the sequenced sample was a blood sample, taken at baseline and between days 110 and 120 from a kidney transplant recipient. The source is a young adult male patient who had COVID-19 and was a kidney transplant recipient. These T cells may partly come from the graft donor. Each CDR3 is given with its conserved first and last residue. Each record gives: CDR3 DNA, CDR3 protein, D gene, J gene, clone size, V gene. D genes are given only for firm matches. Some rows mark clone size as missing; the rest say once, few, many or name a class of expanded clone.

TGTGCCAGCAGTTCATTAGTCCCGGGGACAAGACACTACGAGCAGTACTTC	CASSSLVPGTRHYEQYF	NA	TRBJ2-7	many	TRBV12-3/TRBV12-4
TGTGCCACCCGCCCTGGGGGGAGCACTGAAGCTTTCTTT	CATRPGGSTEAFF	NA	TRBJ1-1	many	TRBV6-5
TGTGCCTGGAGTGTACGTCCCGGGCAAGAGACCCAGTACTTC	CAWSVRPGQETQYF	NA	TRBJ2-5	once	TRBV30
TGCGCCAGCAGCCATCCCGGGACAGCGGCTACTACTGGCTACACCTTC	CASSHPGTAATTGYTF	TRBD1	TRBJ1-2	many	TRBV4-1
TGTGCCAGCAGTTACAGGGACAGAGCCTACGAGCAGTACTTC	CASSYRDRAYEQYF	TRBD1	TRBJ2-7	many	TRBV6-6
TGTGCCAGCAGTGACTATAGCGGGAGGAATAGCTCCTACAATGAGCAGTTCTTC	CASSDYSGRNSSYNEQFF	TRBD2	TRBJ2-1	NA	TRBV6-4
TGTGCCAGCAGTCGACATACTAGCGGGAGAGACACTCGCGGGGAGCTGTTTTTT	CASSRHTSGRDTRGELFF	TRBD2	TRBJ2-2	many	TRBV3-1
TGTGCTAGTGGTTTGGAGGCGGGAGGCCCTGGGGAGCAGTTCTTC	CASGLEAGGPGEQFF	TRBD2	TRBJ2-1	many	TRBV12-5
TGTGCCAGCTCACCACAAACAGGGGGGAATAATTCACCCCTCCACTTT	CASSPQTGGNNSPLHF	TRBD1	TRBJ1-6	many	TRBV18
TGTGCCAGCAGCCGTGGACAGGGATCCAACACTGAAGCTTTCTTT	CASSRGQGSNTEAFF	TRBD1	TRBJ1-1	many	TRBV12-3/TRBV12-4